This T cell receptor (beta chain) was sequenced in a study of cytomegalovirus exposure and HLA in healthy donors. Study-level results: TCR beta chains associated with HLA were, in a later analysis, more clonally expanded than equally common others. The availability of immune exposure information extended only to CMV serostatus. Data from an earlier analysis indicated that most TCR beta V segments were productive either about 90% or about 30% of the time.

A multiplex PCR was run with 60 Vbeta primers and 13 Jbeta primers. In the source study's methods: A later analysis tallied about 80 million unique TCR beta chains, around 9.9 million of them shared. Method: immunoSEQ multiplex PCR; TCRdb's copy keeps in-frame clones and lacks some. V and J calls plus clone size are reproduced from that table; the DNA served to infer D and trimming. The sample holds some 170,000 clones; 65% to 75% are singletons and the top ten take around 2.3%. This CDR3 contains 18 residues. Germline CDR1 and CDR2: SGDLS and YYNGEE. V gave up 1 base and J gave up 0 bases; unmatched junction bases: 9. On this clone: Its antigen is not known.

Sequencing was performed on PBMCs. The sequence derives from a human donor in good health. The chain couples TRBV9 to TRBJ2-3; 9 bases fit TRBD2. The CDR3 reads CASSVRAGGGSSTDTQYF. The CDR3 region has the DNA TGTGCCAGCAGCGTACGAGCGGGGGGTGGATCTAGCACAGATACGCAGTATTTT.